The following is a T cell receptor beta chain sequence with its context. Peripheral blood CD8+ and CD4+ T cells were profiled by TCR beta sequencing. Reverse transcription of roughly 0.5 to 1 ug RNA was carried out with random hexamers. TCRdb re-derived calls from the immunoSEQ multiplex PCR reads in MiXCR, one entry per CDR3 protein. The table lists about 66,000 distinct CDR3 sequences, approximately 93% of them singletons. The data were obtained in a study of CD8 T cells in Susac syndrome. The germline V gene has CDR1 SQVTM and CDR2 ANQGSEA. This CDR3 contains 11 residues. Trimming stripped 4 bases from V and 2 bases from J, with 6 bases between.

This sequence joins TRBV29-1 and TRBJ2-7; D remains ambiguous. This clonotype was obtained from a human donor with multiple sclerosis. The material sequenced was CD8+ T cells from PBMCs. The CDR3 DNA reads as TGCAGCGTTGGACACCCCTACGAGCAGTACTTC. This sequence encodes CSVGHPYEQYF.